This T cell receptor (beta chain) was captured in a study of T cell responses to AZD1222 COVID-19 vaccine. The data were produced by immunoSEQ multiplex PCR, yet TCRdb's version contains in-frame clones alone and is incomplete. The sample yields around 160,000 clones, about 92% seen once. This clonotype was obtained from an adult in good health. The sequences come from peripheral blood, collected on day 0 of AZD1222 vaccination.

CDR3 sequence: CASTGRGVIYNEQFF. CDR3 DNA sequence: TGTGCCAGCACAGGTAGAGGGGTGATCTACAATGAGCAGTTCTTC. The chain couples TRBV25-1 to TRBJ2-1, with D perhaps matching TRBD1 or TRBD2 (5 bases each). Germline-derived CDR1 and CDR2 are MGHDK and SYGVNS. The V end was cut by 7 bases, the J end by 3 bases, with 16 bases between. This CDR3 contains 15 residues. Supplemented by reference TRBV25-1 and TRBJ2-1, the full variable domain reads EADIYQTPRYLVIGTGKKITLECSQTMGHDKMYWYQQDPGMELHLIHYSYGVNSTEKGDLSSESTVSRIRTEHFPLTLESARPSHTSQYLCASTGRGVIYNEQFFGPGTRLTVL.